The present T cell receptor beta chain was sequenced within a study of beta chain features in type 1 diabetes (dated by TCRdb to between 2017 and 2018). At the level of the whole study: Mean age, gender distribution, total cell number and subset yield did not differ between patients and healthy donors. A total of about 100,000,000 sorted cells were examined across all samples, and RNA yield correlated strongly with the number of cells per subset. In the study, recently diagnosed type 1 diabetes patients and matched healthy donors were compared on the TCRB repertoires of their sorted circulating CD4+ T cell subsets. Naive and central memory subsets were obtained from all 30 or so donors, but regulatory and stem cell-like memory subsets were isolated from only 8 patients and roughly eight healthy donors.

The High Capacity cDNA Reverse Transcription Kit was used to reverse transcribe all of the isolated RNA, meaning that expressed TCRB transcripts were what got sequenced. Deep immunoSEQ sequencing was applied to naive, central memory and regulatory T cell samples, giving an average of roughly 3.6 million total reads per sample. Sorted cells were lysed in RLT buffer and RNA was extracted with DNase-treated RNeasy Micro or Mini kits, depending on cell number. Each cell subset was processed on its own to prevent cross-contamination, while patient and healthy donor samples were processed together. The immunoSEQ multiplex PCR was used to amplify TCRB sequences from cDNA, generating 87-bp fragments that spanned the CDR3 region. Sequencing of the amplicons was done on the Illumina HiSeq platform. As for how the authors treated the data: Synthetic template baselines were used to correct PCR bias computationally, reads within Hamming distance 2 were collapsed, and singletons that could not be merged were discarded. Reads were aligned to IMGT to assign V, D and J genes, CDR3 length, and insertions or deletions at six rearrangement sites. Within each subset, clonotype counts were normalized to sorted cell number, and only after that were true diversity and Gini coefficients computed with the tcR R package. The overlap coefficient, calculated on TCRB nucleotide sequences, was used to quantify repertoire sharing. TCRdb re-hosts the immuneACCESS table, in-frame sequences only. Its copies lack some clones; in the studies checked, an unresolved V gene accounts for under half of them, and the cause for the rest is not known. That table furnishes V, J and clone size, whereas the DNA furnished D and trimming. The sample records 60,000 or so clones, roughly 60% of which are singletons. The ten largest clones add up to about 2% of the sample.

Beyond this particular receptor, the publication reports: Naive, central memory and regulatory TCRB repertoires appeared more similar among patients than among healthy donors. Because cDNA was sequenced instead of genomic DNA, highly expressing activated cells could be over-represented, though the groups showed no difference in activation or CD3 levels. At VDJ recombination sites, patients with type 1 diabetes made fewer insertions and deleted more nucleotides, a pattern implying thymic rearrangement abnormalities. Shorter templates might have been favored by PCR, but patient and control samples were amplified and corrected together, so both groups would have been affected equally by any skew. Because the HLA sub-analyses included only small numbers of individuals, any influence of HLA type on TCRB rearrangement was left unresolved. Type 1 diabetes patients showed a moderate but significant shortening of TCRB CDR3 length in all four CD4+ subsets.

Including cysteine and phenylalanine, the CDR3 has 14 amino acids. CDR3 DNA is the only sequence kept; it has 42 bases, read in frame from the first base. Per the germline V gene (reference sequence), SGHNT is the CDR1 and YYREEE is the CDR2. A word on this clone: Its antigen is not yet known. No base quality values were provided; no much bigger clone lies one nucleotide off.

From each donor, a single peripheral blood sample of about 116 mL on average was drawn into heparinised tubes. A BD FACSAria II and a panel including CD45RO, CCR7, CD25, CD127, CD95 and CD27 were used to sort naive, central memory, regulatory and stem cell-like memory CD4+ T cells. Every sorted population had a purity above 98%. PBMCs were isolated immediately by Lymphoprep density gradient centrifugation and stained directly without culture. So that batch effects would be minimized, each experiment stained and sorted samples in pairs, pairing one healthy donor with one patient. The specimen sequenced was Tregs from blood. Per the publication, the cell subset or site label means: regulatory CD4+ T cells. This TCR was recovered from a woman aged 18 to 35 in good health. This sequence uses TRBV5-4 and TRBJ2-5; 9 bases in the junction line up with TRBD1. The better agreement between TRBJ2-7 and the DNA end casts doubt on the J call. DNA sequence: TGTGCCAGCAGCTTGGACAGGGGGCAGAGCGAGCAGTACTTC. It translates to CASSLDRGQSEQYF.